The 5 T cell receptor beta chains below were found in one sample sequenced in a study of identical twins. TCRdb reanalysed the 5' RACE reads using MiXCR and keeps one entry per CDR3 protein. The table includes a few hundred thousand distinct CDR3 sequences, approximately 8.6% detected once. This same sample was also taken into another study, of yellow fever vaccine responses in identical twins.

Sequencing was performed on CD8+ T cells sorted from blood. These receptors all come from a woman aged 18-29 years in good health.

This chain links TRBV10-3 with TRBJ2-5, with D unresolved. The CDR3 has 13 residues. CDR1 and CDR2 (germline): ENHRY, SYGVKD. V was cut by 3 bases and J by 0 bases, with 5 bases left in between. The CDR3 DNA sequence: TGTGCCATCAGTGATGACAACCAAGAGACCCAGTACTTC. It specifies CAISDDNQETQYF.

CDR3 nucleotide sequence: TGTGCCAGCAGCTGGATAGCATCGAATGAGCAGTTCTTC. Translated: CASSWIASNEQFF. The V call is TRBV7-2, the J call TRBJ2-1; D gene unclear. Between the trimmed V and J ends, which lost 4 bases and 7 bases, there was a span of 11 bases. Germline V gene sequence: CDR1 SGHTA, CDR2 FQGNSA. The CDR3 is 13 residues long.

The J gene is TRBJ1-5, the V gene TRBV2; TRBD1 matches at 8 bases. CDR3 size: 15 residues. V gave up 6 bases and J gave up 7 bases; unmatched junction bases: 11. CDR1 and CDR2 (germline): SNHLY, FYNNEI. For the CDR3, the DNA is TGTGCCAGCAGCGAGAGAAATGACAGGGGCCAGCCCCAGCATTTT. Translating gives CASSERNDRGQPQHF.

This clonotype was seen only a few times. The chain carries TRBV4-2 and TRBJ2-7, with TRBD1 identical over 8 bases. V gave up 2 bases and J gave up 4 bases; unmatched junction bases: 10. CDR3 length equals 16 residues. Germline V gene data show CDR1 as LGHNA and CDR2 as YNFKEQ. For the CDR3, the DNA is TGTGCCAGCAGCCAAAATGGACAGGGAATTCCATACGAGCAGTACTTC. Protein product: CASSQNGQGIPYEQYF.

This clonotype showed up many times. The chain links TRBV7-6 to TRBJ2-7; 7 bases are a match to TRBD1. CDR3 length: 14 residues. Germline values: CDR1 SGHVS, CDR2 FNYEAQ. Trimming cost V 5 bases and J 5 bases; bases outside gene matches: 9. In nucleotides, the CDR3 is TGTGCCAGCAGCCCGACAACAGGGGTCGACGAGCAGTACTTC. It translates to CASSPTTGVDEQYF.